The next 13 T cell receptor beta chains were all read from a single sample in a study of identical twins. Each CDR3 protein gets one entry after TCRdb re-called the 5' RACE reads with MiXCR. Among 300,000 to 400,000 distinct CDR3 sequences listed, over 9% were seen once. A further study also used this sample, focusing on yellow fever vaccine responses in identical twins.

Sequencing was done on a sample of CD8+ T cells sorted from blood. The receptors here all came from a woman under 30 in good health.

This clonotype was seen only a few times. An end of the junction does not agree with germline; a read error may underlie this. The chain uses TRBV5-6 and TRBJ2-7, with D perhaps matching TRBD2 (6 bases). CDR3 length equals 12 residues. The V gene's germline CDR1 is SGHDT and CDR2 YYEEEE. CDR3 residues: CASNLGGYEQYF. DNA of the CDR3: TGTGCCAGCAACTTGGGGGGCTACGAGCAGTACTTC.

This clonotype was recorded a few times. The rearrangement uses TRBV13 and TRBJ2-2; 8 bases map to TRBD2. V was clipped by 3 bases and J by 1 base; unmatched bases: 10. The germline CDR1 and CDR2 sequences are PRHDT and FYEKMQ (reference sequence). This CDR3 spans 18 amino acids. The CDR3 is CASSFFSGGGMNTGELFF. CDR3 bases: TGTGCCAGCAGCTTTTTTTCCGGGGGGGGGATGAACACCGGGGAGCTGTTTTTT.

The chain combines TRBV28 with TRBJ2-5; 7 nucleotides agree with TRBD2. The CDR3 has 14 amino acids. The J segment lost 4 bases and the V segment lost 7 bases, leaving 9 bases of the junction unmatched. Germline V gene sequence: CDR1 MDHEN, CDR2 SYDVKM. CDR3 DNA sequence: TGTGCCAGCACCCCCCGGGAGGTCAGAGAGACCCAGTACTTC. This gives the protein CASTPREVRETQYF.

This clonotype was picked up a small number of times. V and J are TRBV5-1 and TRBJ1-1; D not certain. In germline, CDR1 is SGHRS, CDR2 YFSETQ. The CDR3 has 13 residues. Trimming took 4 bases from V and 4 from J, leaving 11 bases between them. The CDR3 DNA sequence: TGCGCCAGCAGCCCCGGACTGGGCACTGAAGCTTTCTTT. It yields the protein CASSPGLGTEAFF.

This clonotype was recorded at least ten times. V and J are TRBV28 and TRBJ2-7, with 7 positions matching TRBD1. From germline, CDR1 is MDHEN and CDR2 SYDVKM. The CDR3 contains 16 residues. With 5 bases clipped from V and 2 bases from J, the junction kept 12 bases outside the gene matches. For the CDR3, the DNA is TGTGCCAGCAGTCCAACAAACAGGGGCTGTCCCTACGAGCAGTACTTC. Translation: CASSPTNRGCPYEQYF.

This rearrangement joins TRBV12-3 or TRBV12-4 to TRBJ2-5; maybe TRBD2 (5 bases). The CDR3 contains 14 residues. V lost 6 bases to trimming and J lost 5 bases, with 16 bases between them. The CDR3 loop reads CASSEGSLVETQYF. CDR3 nucleotide sequence: TGTGCCAGCAGCGAAGGGAGCCTGGTGGAGACCCAGTACTTC.

The chain has TRBV5-1 and TRBJ2-1; D remains unclear. This CDR3 region has 16 residues. Germline lookup yields CDR1 SGHRS and CDR2 YFSETQ. V lost 2 bases to trimming and J lost 0 bases, with 12 bases between them. The DNA of the CDR3 is TGCGCCAGCAGCTTCCCGGGCCCTAGCTCCTACAATGAGCAGTTCTTC. This encodes CASSFPGPSSYNEQFF.

This clonotype was counted between two and nine times. CDR3: CASSQETGYNEQFF. In nucleotides, the CDR3 is TGCGCCAGCAGCCAAGAGACTGGCTACAATGAGCAGTTCTTC. V and J are TRBV4-1 and TRBJ2-1; no reliable D call. The CDR3 length is 14 residues. Per germline, CDR1 MGHRA and CDR2 YSYEKL. Trimming took off 0 bases at V and 3 bases at J, with 6 bases between the two ends.

The V call is TRBV20-1, the J call TRBJ2-1; D may be TRBD2 (6 bases). Germline lookup yields CDR1 DFQATT and CDR2 SNEGSKA (reference sequence). The ends were cut back, 5 bases at V and 0 bases at J, with 11 bases in the middle. The CDR3 consists of 14 residues. The chain's CDR3 is CSALDGSSYNEQFF. The CDR3 bases are TGCAGTGCTCTCGACGGGAGCTCCTACAATGAGCAGTTCTTC.

J is TRBJ2-3 and V is TRBV6-1, with no clear D. The germline gives CDR1 MNHNS, CDR2 SASEGT. The CDR3 extends over 13 amino acids. V dropped 6 bases and J dropped 0 bases, with 7 bases sitting between them. The DNA of the CDR3 is TGTGCCAGCAGGGTTGTGAGCACAGATACGCAGTATTTT. It encodes CASRVVSTDTQYF.

The chain carries TRBV2 and TRBJ2-6; tentative D call: TRBD2 (6 bases). The CDR3 length is 14 residues. The germline CDR1 and CDR2 sequences are SNHLY and FYNNEI. V lost 9 bases and J lost 4, with 13 bases in between. The CDR3 bases are TGTGCCAGAATGGCGGGGTCCGGGGCCAACGTCCTGACTTTC. It translates to CARMAGSGANVLTF.

The chain joins TRBV15 to TRBJ2-3, with D unresolved. Germline loops: CDR1 LNHNV, CDR2 YYDKDF (reference sequence). Deletions cut 1 base from V and 4 bases from J, with 9 bases between. This CDR3 spans 14 amino acids. CDR3 amino acids: CATSRVAVADTQYF. In nucleotides, the CDR3 is TGTGCCACCAGCAGAGTGGCGGTGGCAGATACGCAGTATTTT.

Regarding this clonotype: A much larger clonotype is one base distant, so this may be a read error. The rearrangement uses TRBV12-5 and TRBJ2-7, with TRBD2 identical over 7 bases. The CDR3 has 15 residues. CDR1 LGHNT and CDR2 FRNRAP come from the germline V gene. CDR3 DNA: TGTGCTAGTGGTTTGTCGTCTAGCGGCTCCTACGAGCAGTGCTTC. It is translated as CASGLSSSGSYEQCF.